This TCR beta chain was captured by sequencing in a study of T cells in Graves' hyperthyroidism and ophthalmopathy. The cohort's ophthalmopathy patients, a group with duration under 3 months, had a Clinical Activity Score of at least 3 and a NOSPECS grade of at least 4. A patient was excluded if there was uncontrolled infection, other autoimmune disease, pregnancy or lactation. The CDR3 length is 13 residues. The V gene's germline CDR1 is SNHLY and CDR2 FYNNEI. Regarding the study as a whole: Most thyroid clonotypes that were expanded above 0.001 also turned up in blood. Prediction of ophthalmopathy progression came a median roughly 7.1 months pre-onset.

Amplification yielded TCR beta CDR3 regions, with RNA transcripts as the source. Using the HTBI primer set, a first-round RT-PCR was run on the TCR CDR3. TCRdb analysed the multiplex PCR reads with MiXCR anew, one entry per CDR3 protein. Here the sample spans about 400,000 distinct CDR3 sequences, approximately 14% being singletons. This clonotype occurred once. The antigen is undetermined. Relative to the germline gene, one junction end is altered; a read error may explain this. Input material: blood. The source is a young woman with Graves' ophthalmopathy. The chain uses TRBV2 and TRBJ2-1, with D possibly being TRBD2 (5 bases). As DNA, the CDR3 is TGTGCCAGCAGTGAAGCTCAACTAGAATTCCTTATCTTC. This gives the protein CASSEAQLEFLIF.